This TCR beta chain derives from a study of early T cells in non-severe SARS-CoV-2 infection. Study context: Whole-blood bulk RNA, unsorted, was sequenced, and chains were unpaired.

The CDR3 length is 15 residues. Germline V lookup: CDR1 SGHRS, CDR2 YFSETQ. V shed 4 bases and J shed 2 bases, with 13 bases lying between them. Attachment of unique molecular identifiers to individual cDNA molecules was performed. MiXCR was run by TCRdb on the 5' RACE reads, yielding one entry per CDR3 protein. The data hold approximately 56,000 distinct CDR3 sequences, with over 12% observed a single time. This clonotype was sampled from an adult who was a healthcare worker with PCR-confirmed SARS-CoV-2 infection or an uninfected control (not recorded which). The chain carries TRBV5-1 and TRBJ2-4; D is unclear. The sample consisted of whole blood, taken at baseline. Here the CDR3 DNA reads TGCGCCAGCAGCCCCGGGCAGTTGCCCAAAAACATTCAGTACTTC. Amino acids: CASSPGQLPKNIQYF.